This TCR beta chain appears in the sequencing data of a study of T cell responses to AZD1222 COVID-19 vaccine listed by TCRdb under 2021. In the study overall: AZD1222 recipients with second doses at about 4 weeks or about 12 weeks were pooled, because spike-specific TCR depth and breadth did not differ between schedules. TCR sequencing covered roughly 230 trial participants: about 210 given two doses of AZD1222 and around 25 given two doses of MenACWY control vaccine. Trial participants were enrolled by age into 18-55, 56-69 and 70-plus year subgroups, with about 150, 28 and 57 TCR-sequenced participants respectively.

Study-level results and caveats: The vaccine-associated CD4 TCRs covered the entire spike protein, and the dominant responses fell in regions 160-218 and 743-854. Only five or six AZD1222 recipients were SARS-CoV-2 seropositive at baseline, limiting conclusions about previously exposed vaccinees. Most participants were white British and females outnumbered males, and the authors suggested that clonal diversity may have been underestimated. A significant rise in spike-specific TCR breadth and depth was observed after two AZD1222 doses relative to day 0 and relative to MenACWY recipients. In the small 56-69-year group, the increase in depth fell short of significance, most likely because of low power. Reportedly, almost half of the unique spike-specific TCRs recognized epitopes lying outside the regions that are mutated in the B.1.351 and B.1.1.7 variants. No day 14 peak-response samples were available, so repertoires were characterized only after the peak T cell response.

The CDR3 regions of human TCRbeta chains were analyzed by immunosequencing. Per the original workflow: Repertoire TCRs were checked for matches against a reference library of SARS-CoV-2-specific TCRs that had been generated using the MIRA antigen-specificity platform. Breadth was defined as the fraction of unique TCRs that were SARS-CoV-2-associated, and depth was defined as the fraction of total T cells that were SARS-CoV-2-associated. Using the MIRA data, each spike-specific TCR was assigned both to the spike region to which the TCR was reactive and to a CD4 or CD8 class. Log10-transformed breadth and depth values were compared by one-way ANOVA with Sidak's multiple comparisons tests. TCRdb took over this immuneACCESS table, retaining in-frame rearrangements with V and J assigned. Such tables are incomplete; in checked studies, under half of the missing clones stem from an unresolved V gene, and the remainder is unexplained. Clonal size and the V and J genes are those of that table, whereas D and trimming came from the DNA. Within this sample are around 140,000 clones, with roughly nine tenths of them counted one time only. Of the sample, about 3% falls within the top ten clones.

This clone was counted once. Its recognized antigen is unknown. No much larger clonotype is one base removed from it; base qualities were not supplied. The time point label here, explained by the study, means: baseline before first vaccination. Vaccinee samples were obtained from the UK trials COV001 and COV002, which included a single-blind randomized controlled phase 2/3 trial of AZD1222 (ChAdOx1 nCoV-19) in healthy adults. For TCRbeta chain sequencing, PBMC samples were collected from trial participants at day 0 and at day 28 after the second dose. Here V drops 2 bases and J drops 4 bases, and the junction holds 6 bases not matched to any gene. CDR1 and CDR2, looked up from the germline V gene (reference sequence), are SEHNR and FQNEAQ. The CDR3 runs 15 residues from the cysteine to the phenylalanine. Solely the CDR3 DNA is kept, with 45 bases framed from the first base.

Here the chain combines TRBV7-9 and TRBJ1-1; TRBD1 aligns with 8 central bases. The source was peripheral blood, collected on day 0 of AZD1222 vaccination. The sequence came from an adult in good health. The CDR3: CASSLPGGRGTEAFF. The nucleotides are TGTGCCAGCAGCTTACCAGGGGGCAGGGGCACTGAAGCTTTCTTT.